These 14 T cell receptor beta chains share one sample of origin, sequenced in a study of cytomegalovirus exposure and HLA in healthy donors. PCR primers comprised 60 Vbeta and 13 Jbeta primers. Some clones are missing from TCRdb's copy, which holds only in-frame ones; the method was immunoSEQ multiplex PCR. The sample records 100,000 to 150,000 clones, roughly 85% being singletons. The sample consisted of PBMCs. All receptors derive from a woman between 35 and 50 years old in good health and CMV-seropositive.

On this clone: One end of the junction varies from germline; a read error may be responsible. The chain recombines TRBV7-3 with TRBJ2-1; TRBD2 is a possible D gene (5 bases). The CDR3 has 15 amino acids. The V gene's germline CDR1 is SGHTA and CDR2 FQGTGA. In nucleotides, the CDR3 is TGTGCCAGCAGCTTATACAAGCGGACCTACGATGAGCAGTTCTTC. It encodes CASSLYKRTYDEQFF. Supplemented by reference TRBV7-3 and TRBJ2-1, the full variable domain reads GAGVSQTPSNKVTEKGKYVELRCDPISGHTALYWYRQSLGQGPEFLIYFQGTGAADDSGLPNDRFFAVRPEGSVSTLKIQRTERGDSAVYLCASSLYKRTYDEQFFGPGTRLTVL.

As to this clone: One junction end disagrees with the germline gene, perhaps due to a read error. Other DNA sequences within the sample encode an identical CDR3. Here the CDR3 DNA reads TGCGCCAGCAGCTCAGTTCAGGGCTCCTACGAGCAGTACTTC. It specifies CASSSVQGSYEQYF. The chain joins TRBV13 to TRBJ2-7, with D possibly TRBD1 on 5 matching bases. CDR1 and CDR2 (germline): PRHDT, FYEKMQ (reference sequence). CDR3 length equals 14 residues.

The J gene is TRBJ2-2, the V gene TRBV19; 9 nucleotides match TRBD1. Germline CDR1 reads LNHDA; CDR2 reads SQIVND (reference sequence). V dropped 11 bases and J dropped 0; count of bases not matched to a gene: 4. The CDR3 extends over 14 amino acids. As DNA, the CDR3 is TGTGCCGGGAGACAGGGGGCGAACACCGGGGAGCTGTTTTTT. It encodes CAGRQGANTGELFF.

The chain employs TRBV28 and TRBJ1-1, with a weak D call TRBD1 (6 bases). V was cut by 6 bases and J by 3 bases, with 11 bases left in between. This CDR3 has 13 residues. Germline V CDR1 and CDR2: MDHEN, SYDVKM. The CDR3 bases are TGTGCCAGCAGCCGAGGACAGTACACTGAAGCTTTCTTT. Translated, it gives CASSRGQYTEAFF.

This chain uses TRBV7-2 with TRBJ1-4, with D hard to call. The CDR3 loop spans 14 amino acids. Germline assignment: CDR1 SGHTA and CDR2 FQGNSA. The germline V and J ends were trimmed by 1 base and 6 bases, with 9 bases remaining between them. CDR3 loop: CASSLGPLDEKLFF. CDR3 bases: TGTGCCAGCAGCTTAGGGCCCTTGGATGAAAAACTGTTTTTT.

The rearrangement uses TRBV5-6 and TRBJ2-3, with TRBD2 identical over 11 bases. Germline V gene sequence: CDR1 SGHDT, CDR2 YYEEEE. The CDR3 covers 15 residues. J lost 5 bases, V lost 0 bases, and 2 bases had no gene match. The CDR3 DNA reads as TGTGCCAGCAGCTTGGGACTAGCGGGAATAGATACGCAGTATTTT. Residues: CASSLGLAGIDTQYF.

The genes are TRBV5-4 and TRBJ1-2; D remains unclear. The V end was cut by 4 bases, the J end by 0 bases, with 16 bases between. Germline V gene data show CDR1 as SGHNT and CDR2 as YYREEE (reference sequence). The CDR3 covers 16 residues. CDR3 DNA sequence: TGTGCCAGCAGCATGACTGACGGAATGGCTAACTATGGCTACACCTTC. The encoded protein is CASSMTDGMANYGYTF.

The V and J genes are TRBV28 and TRBJ1-1; D perhaps matches TRBD1 (5 bases). CDR3 length equals 11 residues. The germline gives CDR1 MDHEN, CDR2 SYDVKM. The CDR3, as DNA: TGTGCTACGTGGCAGGGCGGTGAAGCTTTCTTT. It translates to CATWQGGEAFF.

The genes are TRBV2 and TRBJ1-1; possible D gene TRBD1, 5 bases. Germline lookup yields CDR1 SNHLY and CDR2 FYNNEI. The V and J ends lost 6 bases and 1 base respectively, with 12 bases between them. CDR3 length: 14 amino acids. The DNA of the CDR3 is TGTGCCAGCAGCAGGGACTTCTCGAACACTGAAGCTTTCTTT. Protein product: CASSRDFSNTEAFF.

The chain is built from TRBV7-8 and TRBJ2-7; D not resolved. Germline V gene data show CDR1 as SGHVS and CDR2 as FQNEAQ. This CDR3 region has 13 residues. V was trimmed by 1 base and J by 4 bases, leaving 8 bases between them. For the CDR3, the DNA is TGTGCCAGCAGCTTAGGGCTTAATTACGAGCAGTACTTC. Protein product: CASSLGLNYEQYF.

The chain carries TRBV10-2 and TRBJ2-7; TRBD2 agrees at 9 bases. CDR1 and CDR2 (germline): WSHSY, SAAADI. V gave up 5 bases and J gave up 3 bases; unmatched junction bases: 8. The CDR3 is 15 residues long. CDR3 in amino acids: CASSREGAGGYEQYF. CDR3 in DNA: TGCGCCAGCAGTCGCGAGGGAGCGGGAGGCTACGAGCAGTACTTC.

The chain joins TRBV10-2 to TRBJ2-2; D remains ambiguous. CDR3 length: 11 amino acids. Trimming pared 8 bases from V and 3 bases from J, leaving 4 bases between. CDR1 is WSHSY and CDR2 is SAAADI in the germline V gene. This CDR3 reads CASRDTGELFF. In DNA form, the CDR3 reads TGCGCCAGCCGAGACACCGGGGAGCTGTTTTTT.

The chain joins TRBV4-1 to TRBJ2-7; D unresolved. The CDR3 sequence is 13 residues long. V lost 0 bases and J 4 bases, leaving 7 bases between the germline ends. Germline-derived CDR1 and CDR2 are MGHRA and YSYEKL. The CDR3 DNA reads as TGCGCCAGCAGCCAAGATTCCGTATACGAGCAGTACTTC. Amino acids: CASSQDSVYEQYF.

The chain carries TRBV5-6 and TRBJ2-7, with 8 bases aligning to TRBD2. The CDR3 is 16 amino acids. The germline gives CDR1 SGHDT, CDR2 YYEEEE. Trimming at V came to 2 bases and at J to 3 bases, leaving 10 bases not matched to a gene. The CDR3 protein is CASSLSPGLVIYEQYF. Written as DNA, the CDR3 is TGTGCCAGCAGCTTAAGTCCGGGACTAGTTATCTACGAGCAGTACTTC. Based on the CDR3 plus reference TRBV5-6 and TRBJ2-7, the full variable domain is DAGVTQSPTHLIKTRGQQVTLRCSPKSGHDTVSWYQQALGQGPQFIFQYYEEEERQRGNFPDRFSGHQFPNYSSELNVNALLLGDSALYLCASSLSPGLVIYEQYFGPGTRLTVT.